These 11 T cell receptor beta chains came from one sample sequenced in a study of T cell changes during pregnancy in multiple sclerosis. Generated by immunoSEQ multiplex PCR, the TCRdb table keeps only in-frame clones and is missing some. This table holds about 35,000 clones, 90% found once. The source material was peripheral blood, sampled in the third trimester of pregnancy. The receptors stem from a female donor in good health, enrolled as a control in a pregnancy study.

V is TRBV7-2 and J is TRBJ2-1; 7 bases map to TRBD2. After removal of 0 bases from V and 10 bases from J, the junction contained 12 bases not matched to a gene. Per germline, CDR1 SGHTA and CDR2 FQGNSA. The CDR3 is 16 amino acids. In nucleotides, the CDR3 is TGTGCCAGCAGCTTAGCATTGGGCGGGGGAATGGGGGAGCAGTTCTTC. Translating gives CASSLALGGGMGEQFF.

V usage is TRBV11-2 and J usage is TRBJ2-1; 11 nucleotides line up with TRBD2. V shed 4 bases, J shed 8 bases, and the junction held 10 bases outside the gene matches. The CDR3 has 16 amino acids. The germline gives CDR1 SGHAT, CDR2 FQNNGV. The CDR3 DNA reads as TGTGCCAGCAGCTCGACGACTAGCGGGGCCTCGCATGAGCAGTTCTTC. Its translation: CASSSTTSGASHEQFF.

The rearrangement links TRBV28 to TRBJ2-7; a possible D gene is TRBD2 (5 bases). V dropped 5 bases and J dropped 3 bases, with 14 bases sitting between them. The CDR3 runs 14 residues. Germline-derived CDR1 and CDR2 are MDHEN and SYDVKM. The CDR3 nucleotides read TGTGCCAGCAGTACAAAGAACGAGGGCTACGAGCAGTACTTC. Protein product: CASSTKNEGYEQYF. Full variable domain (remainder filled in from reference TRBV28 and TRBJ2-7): DVKVTQSSRYLVKRTGEKVFLECVQDMDHENMFWYRQDPGLGLRLIYFSYDVKMKEKGDIPEGYSVSREKKERFSLILESASTNQTSMYLCASSTKNEGYEQYFGPGTRLTVT.

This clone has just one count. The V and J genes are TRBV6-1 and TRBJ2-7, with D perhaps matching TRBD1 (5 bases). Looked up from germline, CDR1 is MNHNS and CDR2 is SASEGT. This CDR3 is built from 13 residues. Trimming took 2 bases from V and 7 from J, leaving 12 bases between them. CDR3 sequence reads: CASSEWVGREQYF. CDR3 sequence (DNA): TGTGCCAGCAGTGAATGGGTGGGGCGTGAGCAGTACTTC.

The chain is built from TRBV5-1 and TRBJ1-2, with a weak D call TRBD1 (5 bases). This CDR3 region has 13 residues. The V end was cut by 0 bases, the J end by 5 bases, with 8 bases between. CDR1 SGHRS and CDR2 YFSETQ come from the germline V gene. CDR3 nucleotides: TGCGCCAGCAGCTTGGGACAGCCTTATGGCTACACCTTC. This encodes CASSLGQPYGYTF.

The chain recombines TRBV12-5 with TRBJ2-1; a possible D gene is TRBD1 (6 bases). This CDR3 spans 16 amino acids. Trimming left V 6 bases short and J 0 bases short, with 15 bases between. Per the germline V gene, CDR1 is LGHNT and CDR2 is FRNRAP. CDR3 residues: CASGARGASSYNEQFF. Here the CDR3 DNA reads TGTGCTAGTGGGGCCAGGGGTGCAAGCTCCTACAATGAGCAGTTCTTC. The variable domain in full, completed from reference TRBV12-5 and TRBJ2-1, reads DARVTQTPRHKVTEMGQEVTMRCQPILGHNTVFWYRQTMMQGLELLAYFRNRAPLDDSGMPKDRFSAEMPDATLATLKIQPSEPRDSAVYFCASGARGASSYNEQFFGPGTRLTVL.

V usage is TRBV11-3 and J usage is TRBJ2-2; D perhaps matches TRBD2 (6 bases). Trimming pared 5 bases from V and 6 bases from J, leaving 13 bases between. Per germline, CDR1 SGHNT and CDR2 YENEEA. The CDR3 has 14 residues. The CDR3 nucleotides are TGTGCCAGCAGCCCCTATGGAGGGTCCGGGGAGCTGTTTTTT. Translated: CASSPYGGSGELFF.

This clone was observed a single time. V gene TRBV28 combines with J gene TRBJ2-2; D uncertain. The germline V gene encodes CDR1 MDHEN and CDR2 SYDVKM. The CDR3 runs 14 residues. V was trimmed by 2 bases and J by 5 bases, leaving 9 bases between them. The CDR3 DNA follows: TGTGCCAGCAGTTTAGGTAGTTTAACCGGGGAGCTGTTTTTT. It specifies CASSLGSLTGELFF.

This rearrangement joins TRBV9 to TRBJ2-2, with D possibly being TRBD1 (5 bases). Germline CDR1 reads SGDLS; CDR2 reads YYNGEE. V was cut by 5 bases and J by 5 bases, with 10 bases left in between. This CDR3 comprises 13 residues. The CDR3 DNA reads TGTGCCAGCAGGGGGCGCGATACCGGGGAGCTGTTTTTT. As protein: CASRGRDTGELFF.

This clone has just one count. The CDR3 bases are TGCGCCAGCAGCCAAGATCCCCCAGCGGGGAATGAAAAACTGTTTTTT. Translated: CASSQDPPAGNEKLFF. J is TRBJ1-4 and V is TRBV4-1; D is unresolved. Trimming took off 0 bases at V and 5 bases at J, with 13 bases between the two ends. The germline gives CDR1 MGHRA, CDR2 YSYEKL. CDR3 size: 16 residues.

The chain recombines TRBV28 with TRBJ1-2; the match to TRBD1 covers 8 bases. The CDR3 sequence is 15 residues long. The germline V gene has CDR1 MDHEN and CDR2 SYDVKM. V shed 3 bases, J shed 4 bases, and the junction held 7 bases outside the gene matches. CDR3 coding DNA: TGTGCCAGCAGTTTCCCCCCCGGGACAGGCTATGGCTACACCTTC. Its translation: CASSFPPGTGYGYTF.